This entry describes one TCR beta chain. Profiled with immunoSEQ multiplex PCR; TCRdb holds only in-frame clones, not every one. The repertoire holds a few million clones, with over 90% as singletons. The sample belongs to a study of shared clonotypes between healthy human individuals. Germline V lookup: CDR1 MNHEY, CDR2 SVGAGI. V shed 0 bases and J shed 0 bases, with 9 bases lying between them. The CDR3 sequence is 16 residues long. The specimen sequenced was naive CD4+ T cells from PBMCs. Subset specified: CD45RA+ positively selected. The chain employs TRBV6-5 and TRBJ1-3; D is uncertain. The sequence derives from a man aged 18 to 30 in good health. Some clones in this sample may be carry-over from other donors' samples. CDR3 DNA sequence: TGTGCCAGCAGTTACTCGTCGGCAGGCTCTGGAAACACCATATATTTT. Translating it yields CASSYSSAGSGNTIYF.